A selection of T cell receptor beta chains follows, all from one sample in a study of T cells in Graves' hyperthyroidism and ophthalmopathy. TCRdb re-analysed the multiplex PCR reads in MiXCR, keeping a single row per CDR3 protein. The data show hundreds of thousands of distinct CDR3 sequences, about 20% seen once. The sequencing input was blood. These receptors all come from a man aged 35-49 years with Graves' ophthalmopathy. Each CDR3 is given with its conserved first and last residue. A D gene is named only where the DNA matches it firmly. Clone size is stated in some rows and not others, as once, few, many or a class when expanded.

17 NA TRBD2 TRBJ2-3 TRBV7-7 TGTGCTAGCAGCTTAGGTCGGTTAGCGGGAAGGACAGATACGCAGTATTTT CASSLGRLAGRTDTQYF
17 few NA TRBJ2-3 TRBV10-3 TGTGCCATCAGTGAGGTCGACTTGACGGGGGACACAGATACGCAGTATTTT CAISEVDLTGDTDTQYF
16 few TRBD2 TRBJ2-3 TRBV12-3/TRBV12-4 TGTGCCAGCAGTTTCCCAACTAGCGGGGGATCAGATACGCAGTATTTT CASSFPTSGGSDTQYF
13 few TRBD2 TRBJ2-5 TRBV9 TGTGCCAGCGCGGCGGGGGGAGAAGAGACCCAGTACTTC CASAAGGEETQYF
16 many NA TRBJ2-1 TRBV28 TGTGCCAGCAGTTTTCGGATAGGGCAGGGGAAAGGTGAGCAGTTCTTC CASSFRIGQGKGEQFF
16 NA NA TRBJ1-6 TRBV5-1 TGCGCCAGCAGCTTGCGAGGGGGTGTTAATAATTCACCCCTCCACTTT CASSLRGGVNNSPLHF
13 few NA TRBJ1-5 TRBV3-1 TGTGCCAGCAGCCCAAGGGGGATCAACCCCCAGCATTTT CASSPRGINPQHF
15 few NA TRBJ1-5 TRBV10-3 TGTGCCATCAGTGAGTCGGGGGGGGGCGGCCAGCCCCAGCATTTT CAISESGGGGQPQHF
16 NA NA TRBJ2-3 TRBV7-8 TGTGCCAGCAGCTTAACGGACCTTCGAGGGACAGATACGCAGTATTTT CASSLTDLRGTDTQYF
14 NA NA TRBJ1-4 TRBV5-1 TGCGCCAGCAGCTTGGGCGGGAGCTCTGAAAAACTGTTTTTT CASSLGGSSEKLFF
16 many NA TRBJ1-6 TRBV28 TGTGCCAGCAGTCGGACGCTTAGCTCCTATAATTCACCCCTCCACTTT CASSRTLSSYNSPLHF
13 many NA TRBJ2-3 TRBV18 TGTGCCAGCTCACAAACTAGCACAGATACGCAGTATTTT CASSQTSTDTQYF
15 many NA TRBJ1-6 TRBV2 TGTGCCAGCCAGCAACTCGGGACCAATAATTCACCCCTCCACTTT CASQQLGTNNSPLHF
17 NA TRBD2 TRBJ2-7 TRBV18 TGTGCCAGCTCACCGCCGCCGGGTAGCGGGAGGGAAAGAGAGCAGTACTTC CASSPPPGSGREREQYF
14 many TRBD2 TRBJ2-3 TRBV10-3 TGTGCCATCAATAGCGGGAGCAGTGCAGATACGCAGTATTTT CAINSGSSADTQYF
11 NA NA TRBJ1-2 TRBV2 TGTGCCAGCGGGACTTTTTATGGCTACACCTTC CASGTFYGYTF
12 many NA TRBJ1-2 TRBV11-2 TGTGCCAGCAGCTCCAATCAGAATGGCTACACCTTC CASSSNQNGYTF
15 many NA TRBJ2-3 TRBV12-3/TRBV12-4 TGTGCCAGCAGCCCCAGTGGGGTGCACACAGATACGCAGTATTTT CASSPSGVHTDTQYF
15 many TRBD1 TRBJ2-7 TRBV18 TGTGCCAGCTCACCAAGGGACAGGGCAGGCTACGAGCAGTACTTC CASSPRDRAGYEQYF
13 NA NA TRBJ2-7 TRBV2 TGTGCCAGCAGGAGAGGGGCCGGCAACGAGCAGTACTTC CASRRGAGNEQYF
15 many NA TRBJ1-5 TRBV20-1 TGCAGCGCACCTGGGGGGAGAAATAGCAATCAGCCCCAGCATTTT CSAPGGRNSNQPQHF
11 few NA TRBJ2-7 TRBV12-3/TRBV12-4 TGTGCCAGCAGTAGGTTTTACGAGCAGTACTTC CASSRFYEQYF
19 NA NA TRBJ1-6 TRBV18 TGTGCCAGCTCACCACCGACGCGTCCAGGGGTCTCCTATAATTCACCCCTCCACTTT CASSPPTRPGVSYNSPLHF
14 many TRBD1 TRBJ1-2 TRBV30 TGTGCCTGGAGTAGGGGGACAGGGGGCTATGGCTACACCTTC CAWSRGTGGYGYTF
10 NA NA TRBJ1-2 TRBV2 TGTACCAGCAGAGGCCATGGCTACACCTTC CTSRGHGYTF
15 many NA TRBJ2-2 TRBV2 TGTGCCAGCTTCTTCGGGGGCCCGAACACCGGGGAGCTGTTTTTT CASFFGGPNTGELFF
15 many TRBD2 TRBJ2-1 TRBV18 TGTGCCAGCTCACAGAGCGGGGGGGCCTACAATGAGCAGTTCTTC CASSQSGGAYNEQFF
12 many NA TRBJ1-1 TRBV7-2 TGTGCCAGCAGCTACCCGAACACTGAAGCTTTCTTT CASSYPNTEAFF
13 NA TRBD2 TRBJ2-1 TRBV11-3 TGTGCCAGCAGCGCCCGGGGGGACAATGAGCAGTTCTTC CASSARGDNEQFF
17 NA NA TRBJ2-5 TRBV4-3 TGCGCCAGCAGCCAAGAACGGTCCGCCATACTGCAAGAGACCCAGTACTTC CASSQERSAILQETQYF
13 many NA TRBJ1-5 TRBV18 TGTGCCAGCCGCTACGGGGCCAATCAGCCCCAGCATTTT CASRYGANQPQHF
14 NA NA TRBJ1-1 TRBV18 TGTGCCAGCTCACCCTTTTGGGGAGGCACTGAAGCTTTCTTT CASSPFWGGTEAFF
13 few TRBD2 TRBJ2-5 TRBV12-3/TRBV12-4 TGTGCCAGCGCCGGGAGGGTCCGGGAGACCCAGTACTTC CASAGRVRETQYF
15 few NA TRBJ1-1 TRBV18 TGTGCCAGCTCACCCCTAAGGGGGAAGAACACTGAAGCTTTCTTT CASSPLRGKNTEAFF
12 NA TRBD1 TRBJ2-7 TRBV13 TGTGCCAGCAGCCAGGCGGCGGACAGGCACTACTTC CASSQAADRHYF
17 few TRBD2 TRBJ2-3 TRBV5-6 TGTGCCAGCAGCTTGAGGGGTAGCGGGGGTGGCACAGATACGCAGTATTTT CASSLRGSGGGTDTQYF
17 NA TRBD1 TRBJ2-4 TRBV6-2/TRBV6-3 TGTGCCAGCAGTGCCACGACAGGGGCGCGACTGAAAAACATTCAGTACTTC CASSATTGARLKNIQYF
15 few NA TRBJ2-5 TRBV7-2 TGTGCCAGCAGCTTAGCAGGACGGGGGAGGGAGACCCAGTACTTC CASSLAGRGRETQYF
14 few NA TRBJ2-4 TRBV30 TGTGCCTGGACGGTAGGGGCGGCCAAAAACATTCAGTACTTC CAWTVGAAKNIQYF
14 many NA TRBJ2-5 TRBV7-6 TGTGCCAGCAGCTTAGAGGCAGGGCAAGAGACCCAGTACTTC CASSLEAGQETQYF
15 many TRBD2 TRBJ2-3 TRBV12-3/TRBV12-4 TGTGCCAGCACCGAAGCGGGGGGGAGTACAGATACGCAGTATTTT CASTEAGGSTDTQYF
13 NA NA TRBJ1-2 TRBV7-9 TGTGCCAGCAGCTTGGAGGGATTGTATGGCTACACCTTC CASSLEGLYGYTF
14 many NA TRBJ2-7 TRBV27 TGTGCCAGCAGCCGACCGGGCCAAGACCCCGAGCAGTACTTC CASSRPGQDPEQYF
14 NA TRBD2 TRBJ2-4 TRBV19 TGTGCCAGTAGTATCGTGGGGAGGGAAAACATTCAGTACTTC CASSIVGRENIQYF
13 many TRBD1 TRBJ2-7 TRBV28 TGTGCCAGCAGTCTAAGGACAGGGGGTGAGCAGTACTTC CASSLRTGGEQYF
14 few NA TRBJ2-2 TRBV7-6 TGTGCCAGCAGCTTGGAGACTATGACCGGGGAGCTGTTTTTT CASSLETMTGELFF
19 NA TRBD2 TRBJ2-3 TRBV7-2 TGTGCCAGCAGCTCCTCGCTCCTGGGACTAGCGGGAGGGCGGGGTACGCAGTATTTT CASSSSLLGLAGGRGTQYF
15 few TRBD1 TRBJ2-6 TRBV6-2/TRBV6-3 TGTGCCACTAGACAGGGCCTCTCTGGGGCCAACGTCCTGACTTTC CATRQGLSGANVLTF
14 NA NA TRBJ2-7 TRBV18 TGTGCCAGCTCACCCTCGGGCGGGCCCTACGAGCAGTACTTC CASSPSGGPYEQYF
15 NA TRBD2 TRBJ2-3 TRBV10-3 TGTGCCATCAGTGATGCGGGGGGGAACACAGATACGCAGTATTTT CAISDAGGNTDTQYF
11 many NA TRBJ2-3 TRBV2 TGTGCCAGCATTGCGACCAATACGCAGTATTTT CASIATNTQYF